These 3 T cell receptor beta chains originate from one sample sequenced in a study of CD8 T cells in ankylosing spondylitis. Overall study findings and caveats: In ankylosing spondylitis blood, a motif of roughly eight highly homologous TCR beta variants appeared characteristic.

Their antigen targets remain unknown. Each CDR3 protein gets one entry after TCRdb re-called the 5' RACE reads with MiXCR. Of around 490,000 distinct CDR3 sequences listed, roughly 5.3% are singletons. The sequencing input was blood, either unsorted or a sorted T cell fraction (not recorded which). Receptors were obtained from a male donor with ankylosing spondylitis.

This clonotype was picked up a small number of times. The chain combines TRBV12-3 or TRBV12-4 with TRBJ1-5; 7 bases are shared with TRBD1. CDR3 length: 18 amino acids. V lost 3 bases to trimming and J lost 1 base; unmatched junction nucleotides: 12. The CDR3 nucleotides read TGTGCCAGCAGTTTCCCCACACAGGGGAAGGCAAGCAATCAGCCCCAGCATTTT. Residues: CASSFPTQGKASNQPQHF.

V is TRBV20-1 and J is TRBJ1-5; no firm D call. The CDR3 spans 16 residues. The V end lost 4 bases, the J end lost 4 bases, and 20 bases lay between the germline ends. Germline CDR1 and CDR2: DFQATT and SNEGSKA (reference sequence). In nucleotides, the CDR3 is TGCAGTGCTACCCGCGGGAGAGGACTGCTAAATCAGCCCCAGCATTTT. Translation gives CSATRGRGLLNQPQHF.

The sample holds many counts of this clonotype. This chain joins TRBV13 and TRBJ1-1; the match to TRBD1 covers 7 bases. CDR1 is PRHDT and CDR2 is FYEKMQ in the germline V gene (reference sequence). The V and J ends lost 5 bases and 8 bases, in that order; junction bases with no gene match: 2. The CDR3 runs 11 residues. The CDR3 DNA sequence: TGTGCCAGCAGCCGGGGACAGGAAGCTTTCTTT. Its translation: CASSRGQEAFF.